This is a list of T cell receptor beta chains from one sample in a study of blood T cell repertoires in COVID-19. Assay used: immunoSEQ multiplex PCR; TCRdb lists only in-frame clones, some missing. The sample includes around 200,000 clones, about 88% seen only once; the top ten take about 5%. Sequencing used peripheral blood. The receptors come from a woman aged 80 or over with acute or convalescent COVID-19. Both conserved end residues are part of each CDR3.

v_call cdr3_aa
TRBV2 CASTRFYNQPQHF
TRBV5-6 CASSLVLEGYTF
TRBV5-6 CASSFLSGNLQGIQYF
TRBV11-3 CASSSGGLNTEAFF
TRBV5-1 CASSVRPSESYNSPLHF
TRBV24-1 CATSDFRSGYYGYTF
TRBV12-3/TRBV12-4 CASGLNNQPQHF
TRBV28 CASSPIGPPYEQYF
TRBV4-3 CASSLGAGGQNEQFF
TRBV2 CASSEAVTNRDPQHF
TRBV27 CASSSRTSGTDTQYF
TRBV29-1 CSVEDLKTEAFF
TRBV7-8 CASSLSGINQPQHF
TRBV28 CASSLILGSGTGELFF
TRBV27 CASSPQFPGQHQYGYTF
TRBV9 CASSVATSGRANTGELFF
TRBV10-3 CAIRRGGADQETQYF
TRBV6-2/TRBV6-3 CASSFPLGLEIAYNEQFF
TRBV18 CASSSSGSIPETQYF
TRBV7-2 CASSLGDFRSPLHF
TRBV19 CASSIDPQVQNSPLHF
TRBV28 CASAVDSTGEAFF
TRBV7-8 CASSLVLARTFYGYTF
TRBV19 CASRGNRDRDRVPQHF
TRBV4-3 CASSQALPDTDTQYF
TRBV19 CASSKLAGEETQYF
TRBV3-1/TRBV3-2 CASSQDTVSGNTIYF
TRBV13 CASSSGLAGAYEQYF
TRBV18 CASSPGTGQESIYEQYF
TRBV18 CASSPPGRKNIQYF
TRBV30 CAWTISGANVLTF
TRBV7-2 CASSFAGVGTEAFF
TRBV5-4 CASSLSGAGYTF
TRBV5-1 CASSYTDGDEQYF
TRBV11-3 CASSSTSGQSGEAFF
TRBV2 CASTETGSPYF
TRBV11-3 CASSLEQLSNEQFF
TRBV6-5 CASSYSQGSPETQYF
TRBV2 CAIARDRSTDTQYF
TRBV15 CATSRGFGTSTGSPLHF
TRBV9 CASSSTGELFF